In this sample, the clone carrying this T cell receptor (beta chain) turned up a few times. Trimming removed 8 bases from V and 6 bases from J; junction bases left unmatched: 4. The V gene's germline CDR1 is LNHDA and CDR2 SQIVND (reference sequence). The CDR3 runs to 13 residues. The source of the sample is a study of human T cells and chemical hapten exposure. Time point of the sample: patch test 2, 6 weeks after DPC sensitization. The sample's treatment: therapeutic diphenylcyclopropenone sensitization with weekly scalp DPC. TCRdb reprocessed the RACE reads with MiXCR, giving one entry per CDR3 protein. The sample has more than 60,000 distinct CDR3 sequences; about a tenth are singletons.

The material was whole blood, obtained in connection with sensitization to the hapten diphenylcyclopropenone (DPC). The clonotype originates from a woman aged 50 to 65 with alopecia areata. Some clones in this sample may be carry-over from other donors' samples. The J gene is TRBJ1-4, the V gene TRBV19; 9 nucleotides agree with TRBD1. The CDR3 loop is CASHRGLDEKLFF. DNA for the CDR3: TGTGCCAGTCACAGGGGGCTTGATGAAAAACTGTTTTTT.